Here is one T cell receptor (beta chain) with its context. Amplification used 60 Vbeta primers and 13 Jbeta primers. Profiling relied on immunoSEQ multiplex PCR, and the TCRdb table lists in-frame clones only, not all of them. Of approximately 72,000 clones listed, about 79% are singletons. This sample is part of a study of cytomegalovirus exposure and HLA in healthy donors. Study-level information: From about 180 million T cells, an earlier analysis saw 117 million unique TCR beta sequences.

Germline V gene sequence: CDR1 MNHNY, CDR2 SVGAGI (reference sequence). CDR3 length: 13 amino acids. Deletions cut 7 bases from V and 5 bases from J, with 14 bases between. The sample consisted of PBMCs. The gene calls are TRBV6-6 and TRBJ2-5; D is unresolved. This clonotype was sampled from a male donor in good health and CMV-seropositive. CDR3 protein: CASTSTILETQYF. As DNA, the CDR3 is TGTGCCAGCACTTCAACTATCCTGGAGACCCAGTACTTC.